This T cell receptor (beta chain) derives from a study of shared clonotypes between healthy human individuals. Study-level points and caveats: Estimated richness was generally greater in naive than memory subsets.

In the authors' methods: Junction-only sequences without quality scores came from ImmunoSEQ, so filtering differed. The assay was immunoSEQ multiplex PCR, and TCRdb's table has in-frame clones only and misses some. That table gives V, J and clone size, and the DNA gave D and trimming. The sample has some 2,000,000 clones, about 95% seen once; the top ten hold around 1.1%. CD45RO-negative, CCR7-positively selected cells formed the naive CD8 fraction, excluding terminally differentiated effector memory CD45RA+ cells. Participating donors were healthy, HIV-negative adults free of recent acute infections or vaccinations. Among the donors, all were Caucasian adults who lived in Nashville, Tennessee. This clone has more than one count but fewer than ten. Its antigen is not identified. The CDR3 has 12 amino acids. With 6 bases removed from V and 7 bases from J, the gap between germline ends came to 7 bases. CDR1 is MNHEY, CDR2 SVGAGI, per germline.

This sequence originates from a man between 18 and 29 years old in good health. The source material was naive CD8+ T cells sorted from blood. This sequence joins TRBV6-5 and TRBJ1-6; D might be TRBD1 (5 bases). This CDR3 is CASRQENSPLHF. CDR3 in DNA: TGTGCCAGCAGACAGGAGAATTCACCCCTCCACTTT.